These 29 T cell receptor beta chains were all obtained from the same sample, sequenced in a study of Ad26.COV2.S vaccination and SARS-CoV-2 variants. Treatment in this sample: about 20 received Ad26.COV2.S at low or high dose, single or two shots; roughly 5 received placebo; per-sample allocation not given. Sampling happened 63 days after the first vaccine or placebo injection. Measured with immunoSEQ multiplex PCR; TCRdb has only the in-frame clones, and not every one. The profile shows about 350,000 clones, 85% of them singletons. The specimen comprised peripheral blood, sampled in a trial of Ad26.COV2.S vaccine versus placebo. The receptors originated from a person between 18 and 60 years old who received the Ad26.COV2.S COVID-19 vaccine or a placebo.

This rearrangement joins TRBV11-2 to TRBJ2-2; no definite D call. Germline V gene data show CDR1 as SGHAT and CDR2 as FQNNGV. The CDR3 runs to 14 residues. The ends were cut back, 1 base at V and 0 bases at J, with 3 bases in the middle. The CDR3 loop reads CASSLVTNTGELFF. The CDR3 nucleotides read TGTGCCAGCAGCTTAGTCACGAACACCGGGGAGCTGTTTTTT.

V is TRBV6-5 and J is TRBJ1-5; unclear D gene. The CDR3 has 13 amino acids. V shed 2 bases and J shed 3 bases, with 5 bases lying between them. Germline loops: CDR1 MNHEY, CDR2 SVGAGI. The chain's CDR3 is CASSYGLNQPQHF. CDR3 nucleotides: TGTGCCAGCAGTTACGGTCTCAATCAGCCCCAGCATTTT.

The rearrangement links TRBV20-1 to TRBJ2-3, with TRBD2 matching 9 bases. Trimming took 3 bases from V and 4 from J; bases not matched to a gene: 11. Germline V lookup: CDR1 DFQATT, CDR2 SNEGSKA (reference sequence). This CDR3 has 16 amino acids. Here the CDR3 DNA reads TGCAGTGCTAGTCCAGTGGGCGGGAGGGCCTCAGATACGCAGTATTTT. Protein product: CSASPVGGRASDTQYF.

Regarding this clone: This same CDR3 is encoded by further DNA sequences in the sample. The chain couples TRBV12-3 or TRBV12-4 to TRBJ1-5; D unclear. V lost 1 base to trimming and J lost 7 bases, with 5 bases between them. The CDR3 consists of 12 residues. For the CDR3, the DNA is TGTGCCAGCAGTTTAGAGGGACAGCCCCAGCATTTT. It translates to CASSLEGQPQHF.

The CDR3 region has the DNA TGTGCCAGCAGTTACGAGGGGGCGCGTGGTTCACCCCTCCACTTT. It yields the protein CASSYEGARGSPLHF. This chain connects TRBV6-5 to TRBJ1-6, with 7 bases aligning to TRBD1. CDR1 and CDR2 (germline): MNHEY, SVGAGI. This CDR3 has 15 residues. V lost 2 bases to trimming and J lost 9 bases; unmatched junction nucleotides: 7.

CDR3 protein: CACQRERGYSPLHF. The CDR3 DNA reads as TGTGCCTGCCAGCGGGAACGGGGCTATTCACCCCTCCACTTT. The chain has TRBV30 and TRBJ1-6, with a tentative D call TRBD1 (5 bases). Looked up from germline, CDR1 is GTSNPN and CDR2 is SVGIG (reference sequence). The CDR3 is 14 residues long. The V gene lost 6 bases and the J gene lost 8 bases, with 17 bases spanning the gap. Variable domain in full (rest from reference TRBV30 and TRBJ1-6): SQTIHQWPATLVQPVGSPLSLECTVEGTSNPNLYWYRQAAGRGLQLLFYSVGIGQISSEVPQNLSASRPQDRQFILSSKKLLLSDSGFYLCACQRERGYSPLHFGNGTRLTVT.

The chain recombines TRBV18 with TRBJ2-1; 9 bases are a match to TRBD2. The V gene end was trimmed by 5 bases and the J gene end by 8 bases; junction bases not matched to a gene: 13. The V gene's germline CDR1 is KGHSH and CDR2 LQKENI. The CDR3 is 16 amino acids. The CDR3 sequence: CASSAPIAGVGYEQFF. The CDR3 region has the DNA TGTGCCAGCTCAGCCCCAATAGCGGGAGTAGGTTATGAGCAGTTCTTC.

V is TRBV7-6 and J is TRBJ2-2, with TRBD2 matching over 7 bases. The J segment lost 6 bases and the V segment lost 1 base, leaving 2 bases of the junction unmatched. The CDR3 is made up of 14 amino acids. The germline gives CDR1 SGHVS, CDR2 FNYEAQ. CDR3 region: CASSLVGGAGELFF. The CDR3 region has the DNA TGTGCCAGCAGCTTAGTGGGGGGGGCCGGGGAGCTGTTTTTT.

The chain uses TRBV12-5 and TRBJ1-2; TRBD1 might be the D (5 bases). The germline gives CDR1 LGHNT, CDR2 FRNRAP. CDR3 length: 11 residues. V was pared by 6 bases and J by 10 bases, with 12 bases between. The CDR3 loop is CASGFQGSYTF. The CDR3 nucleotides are TGTGCTAGTGGCTTCCAGGGTTCCTACACCTTC.

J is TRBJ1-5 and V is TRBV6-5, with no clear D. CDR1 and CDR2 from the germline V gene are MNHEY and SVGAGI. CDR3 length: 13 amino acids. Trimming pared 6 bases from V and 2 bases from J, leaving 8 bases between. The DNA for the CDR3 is TGTGCCAGCAGACTGAGGGGCAATCAGCCCCAGCATTTT. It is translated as CASRLRGNQPQHF.

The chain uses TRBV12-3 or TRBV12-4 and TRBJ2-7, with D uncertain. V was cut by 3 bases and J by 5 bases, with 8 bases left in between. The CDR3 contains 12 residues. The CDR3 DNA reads TGTGCCAGCAGTTTTAATCGCCACGAGCAGTACTTC. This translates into CASSFNRHEQYF.

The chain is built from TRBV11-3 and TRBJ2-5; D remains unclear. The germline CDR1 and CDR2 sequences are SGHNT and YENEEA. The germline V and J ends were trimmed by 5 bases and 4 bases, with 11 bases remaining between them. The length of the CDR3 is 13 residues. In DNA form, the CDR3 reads TGTGCCAGCAGCCAACACCCTGGAGAGACCCAGTACTTC. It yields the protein CASSQHPGETQYF.

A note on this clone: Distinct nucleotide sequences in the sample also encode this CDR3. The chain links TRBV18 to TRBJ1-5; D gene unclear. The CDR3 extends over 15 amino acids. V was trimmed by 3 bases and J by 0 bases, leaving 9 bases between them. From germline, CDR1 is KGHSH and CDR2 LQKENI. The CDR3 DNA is TGTGCCAGCTCACCGAGAGGGAATAGCAATCAGCCCCAGCATTTT. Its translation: CASSPRGNSNQPQHF.

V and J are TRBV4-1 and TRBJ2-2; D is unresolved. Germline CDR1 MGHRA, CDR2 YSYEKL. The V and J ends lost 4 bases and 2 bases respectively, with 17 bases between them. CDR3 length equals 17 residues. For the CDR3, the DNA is TGCGCCAGCAGCCGAACCCTCTCCGGCCCAAACACCGGGGAGCTGTTTTTT. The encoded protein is CASSRTLSGPNTGELFF.

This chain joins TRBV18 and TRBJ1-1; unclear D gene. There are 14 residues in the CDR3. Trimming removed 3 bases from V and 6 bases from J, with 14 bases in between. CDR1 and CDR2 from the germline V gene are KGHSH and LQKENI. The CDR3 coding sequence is TGTGCCAGCTCACCGAGACCGGGTAAGGCTGAAGCTTTCTTT. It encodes CASSPRPGKAEAFF.

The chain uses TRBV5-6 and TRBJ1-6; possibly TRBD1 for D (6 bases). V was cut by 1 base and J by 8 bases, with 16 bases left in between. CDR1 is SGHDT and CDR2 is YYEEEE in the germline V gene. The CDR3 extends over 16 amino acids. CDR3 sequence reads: CASSLFRGAGDSPLHF. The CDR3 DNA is TGTGCCAGCAGCTTGTTTCGGGGGGCCGGAGATTCACCCCTCCACTTT.

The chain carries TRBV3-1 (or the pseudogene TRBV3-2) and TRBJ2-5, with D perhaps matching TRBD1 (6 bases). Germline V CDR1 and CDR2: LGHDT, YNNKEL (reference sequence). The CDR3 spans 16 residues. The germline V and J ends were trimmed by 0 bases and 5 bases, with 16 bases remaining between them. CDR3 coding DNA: TGTGCCAGCAGCCAAGATAAGAGGGCAGGGGTGGAGACCCAGTACTTC. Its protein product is CASSQDKRAGVETQYF.

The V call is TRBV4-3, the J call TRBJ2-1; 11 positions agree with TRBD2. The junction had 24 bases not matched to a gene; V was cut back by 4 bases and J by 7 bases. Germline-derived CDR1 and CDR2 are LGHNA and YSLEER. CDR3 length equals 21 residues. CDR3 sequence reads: CASSRKGAGRETSGIINEQFF. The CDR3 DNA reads TGCGCCAGCAGCCGGAAAGGGGCAGGGAGGGAGACTAGCGGGATTATAAATGAGCAGTTCTTC.

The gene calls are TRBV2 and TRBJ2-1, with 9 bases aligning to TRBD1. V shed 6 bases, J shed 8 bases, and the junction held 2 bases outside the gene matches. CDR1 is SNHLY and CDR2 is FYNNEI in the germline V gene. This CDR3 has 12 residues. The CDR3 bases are TGTGCCAGCAGGGACAGGGGCGATGAGCAGTTCTTC. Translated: CASRDRGDEQFF.

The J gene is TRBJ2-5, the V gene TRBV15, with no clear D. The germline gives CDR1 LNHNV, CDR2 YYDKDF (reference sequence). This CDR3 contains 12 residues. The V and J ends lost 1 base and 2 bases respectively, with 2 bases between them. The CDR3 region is CATSRAQETQYF. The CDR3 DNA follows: TGTGCCACCAGCAGAGCACAAGAGACCCAGTACTTC.

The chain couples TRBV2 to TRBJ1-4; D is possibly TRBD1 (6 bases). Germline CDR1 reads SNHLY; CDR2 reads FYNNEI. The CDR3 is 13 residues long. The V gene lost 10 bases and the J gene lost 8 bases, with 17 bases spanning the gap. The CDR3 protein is CATNRDRMEKLFF. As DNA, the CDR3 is TGTGCCACAAACAGGGATAGAATGGAAAAACTGTTTTTT.

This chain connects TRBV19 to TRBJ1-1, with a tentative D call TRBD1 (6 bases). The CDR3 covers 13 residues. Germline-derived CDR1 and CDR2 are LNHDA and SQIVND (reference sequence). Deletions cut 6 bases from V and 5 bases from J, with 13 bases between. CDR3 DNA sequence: TGTGCCAGTAGCAGGAGGGGGGTAACTGAAGCTTTCTTT. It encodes CASSRRGVTEAFF. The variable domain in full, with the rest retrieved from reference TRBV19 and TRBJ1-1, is DGGITQSPKYLFRKEGQNVTLSCEQNLNHDAMYWYRQDPGQGLRLIYYSQIVNDFQKGDIAEGYSVSREKKESFPLTVTSAQKNPTAFYLCASSRRGVTEAFFGQGTRLTVV.

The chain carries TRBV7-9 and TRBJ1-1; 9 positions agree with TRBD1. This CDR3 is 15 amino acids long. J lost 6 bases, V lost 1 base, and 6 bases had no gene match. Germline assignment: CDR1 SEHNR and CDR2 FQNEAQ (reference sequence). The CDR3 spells CASSLEIGQGSEAFF. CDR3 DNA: TGTGCCAGCAGCTTAGAGATAGGACAGGGGTCTGAAGCTTTCTTT.

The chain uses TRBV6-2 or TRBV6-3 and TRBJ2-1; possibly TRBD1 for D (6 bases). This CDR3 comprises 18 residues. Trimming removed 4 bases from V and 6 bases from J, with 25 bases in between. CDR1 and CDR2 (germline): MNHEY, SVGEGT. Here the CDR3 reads CASSSKIRTDLRANEQFF. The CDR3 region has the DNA TGTGCCAGCAGTTCCAAGATTAGGACAGACTTACGGGCCAATGAGCAGTTCTTC.

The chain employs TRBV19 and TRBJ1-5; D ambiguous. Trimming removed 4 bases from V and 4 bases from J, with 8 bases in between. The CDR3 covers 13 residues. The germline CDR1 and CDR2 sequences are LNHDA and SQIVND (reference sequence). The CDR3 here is CASSTSLNQPQHF. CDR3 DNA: TGTGCCAGTAGTACTAGTCTGAATCAGCCCCAGCATTTT.

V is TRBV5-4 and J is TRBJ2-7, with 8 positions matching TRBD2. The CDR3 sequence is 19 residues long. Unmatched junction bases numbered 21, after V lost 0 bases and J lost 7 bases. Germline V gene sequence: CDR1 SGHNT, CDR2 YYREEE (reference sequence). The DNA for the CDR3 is TGTGCCAGCAGCTTGGCCCGGCGGGGGGCCCTCACGAAACCTCGAGAGCAGTACTTC. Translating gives CASSLARRGALTKPREQYF.

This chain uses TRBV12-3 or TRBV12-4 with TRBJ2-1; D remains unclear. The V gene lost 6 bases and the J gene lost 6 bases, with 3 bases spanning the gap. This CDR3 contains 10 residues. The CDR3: CASSTNEQFF. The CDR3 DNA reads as TGTGCCAGCAGCACCAATGAGCAGTTCTTC.

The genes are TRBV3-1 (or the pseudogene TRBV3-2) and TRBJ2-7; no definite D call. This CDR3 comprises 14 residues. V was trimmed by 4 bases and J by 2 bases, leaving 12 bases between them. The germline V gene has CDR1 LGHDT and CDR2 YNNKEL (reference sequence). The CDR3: CASSRLLETYEQYF. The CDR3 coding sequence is TGTGCCAGCAGCCGATTACTGGAGACCTACGAGCAGTACTTC.

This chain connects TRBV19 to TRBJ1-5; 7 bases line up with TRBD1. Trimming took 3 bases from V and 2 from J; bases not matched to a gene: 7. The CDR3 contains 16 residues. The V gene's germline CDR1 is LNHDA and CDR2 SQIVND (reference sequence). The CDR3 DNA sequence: TGTGCCAGTAGTATCGGGGCCGGGACAGGCAATCAGCCCCAGCATTTT. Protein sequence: CASSIGAGTGNQPQHF.